These 32 T cell receptor beta chains were sequenced from one sample in a study of blood T cell repertoires in COVID-19. Some clones are missing from TCRdb's copy, which holds only in-frame ones; the method was immunoSEQ multiplex PCR. The sample yields approximately 330,000 clones, nearly 90% seen once. The sample was PBMCs or T cells enriched from blood (not recorded which). These receptors were obtained from a woman aged 25 to 39 who had recovered from COVID-19.

The chain has TRBV12-5 and TRBJ1-1, with 10 positions matching TRBD1. The CDR3 loop spans 16 amino acids. Germline values: CDR1 LGHNT, CDR2 FRNRAP. The V segment lost 7 bases and the J segment 5 bases; nucleotides outside the gene matches: 13. The CDR3 sequence is CASVQGDRGIGTEAFF. The CDR3 DNA reads as TGTGCTAGTGTCCAGGGGGACAGGGGAATTGGGACTGAAGCTTTCTTT.

Only one count was recorded for this clone. The chain is built from TRBV6-4 and TRBJ2-1; 12 bases are a match to TRBD2. From germline, CDR1 is MRHNA and CDR2 SNTAGT. J lost 9 bases, V lost 2 bases, and 8 bases had no gene match. The CDR3 sequence is 16 residues long. The CDR3 loop is CASSDKLAGGHTEQFF. The CDR3 DNA follows: TGTGCCAGCAGTGACAAACTAGCGGGAGGTCATACTGAGCAGTTCTTC.

The V call is TRBV2, the J call TRBJ1-5; 8 bases line up with TRBD1. The V segment lost 5 bases and the J segment 1 base; nucleotides outside the gene matches: 4. CDR1 and CDR2 from the germline V gene are SNHLY and FYNNEI. This CDR3 comprises 15 residues. The CDR3, as DNA: TGTGCCAGCAGTCCTAACAGGGGGAGCAATCAGCCCCAGCATTTT. Protein: CASSPNRGSNQPQHF.

The V gene is TRBV7-3, the J gene TRBJ2-5, with D possibly matching TRBD1 (6 bases). V lost 0 bases to trimming and J lost 8 bases, with 19 bases between them. The CDR3 consists of 16 residues. CDR1 and CDR2 (germline): SGHTA, FQGTGA. DNA of the CDR3: TGTGCCAGCAGCTTAACGGGGGCCCCTACAACAGGTACCCAGTACTTC. As protein: CASSLTGAPTTGTQYF.

V is TRBV30 and J is TRBJ1-2; D may be TRBD1 (6 bases). The V end was cut by 1 base, the J end by 0 bases, with 21 bases between. Germline CDR1 is GTSNPN and CDR2 is SVGIG (reference sequence). The CDR3 is 18 residues long. This CDR3 is CAWSGHPTGTKSNYGYTF. The CDR3 bases are TGTGCCTGGAGTGGGCACCCGACAGGAACAAAATCTAACTATGGCTACACCTTC.

Written as DNA, the CDR3 is TGTGCCAGCAGCTTAGAGGCCCCGCAAAGCACAGATACGCAGTATTTT. Amino acids: CASSLEAPQSTDTQYF. The V and J genes are TRBV11-2 and TRBJ2-3; D gene unclear. CDR3 length: 16 residues. The V gene lost 0 bases and the J gene lost 0 bases, with 10 bases spanning the gap. Germline CDR1 SGHAT, CDR2 FQNNGV.

In nucleotides, the CDR3 is TGTGCCAGCGCTGGGCGGGAGGCCACAGATACGCAGTATTTT. Encoded protein: CASAGREATDTQYF. V gene TRBV21-1 combines with J gene TRBJ2-3; the table's D call, TRBD2, was not checked against the DNA. TRBV21-1 is a listed pseudogene. The CDR3 has 14 residues.

The chain is built from TRBV7-9 and TRBJ1-1, with D uncertain. Trimming took 2 bases from V and 4 from J, leaving 14 bases between them. The CDR3 has 15 amino acids. In germline, CDR1 is SEHNR, CDR2 FQNEAQ (reference sequence). In nucleotides, the CDR3 is TGTGCCAGCAGCTTATACCCCGAGTTTACCACTGAAGCTTTCTTT. It encodes CASSLYPEFTTEAFF. Combining the CDR3 with reference TRBV7-9 and TRBJ1-1 gives the whole variable domain DTGVSQNPRHKITKRGQNVTFRCDPISEHNRLYWYRQTLGQGPEFLTYFQNEAQLEKSRLLSDRFSAERPKGSFSTLEIQRTEQGDSAMYLCASSLYPEFTTEAFFGQGTRLTVV.

The rearrangement uses TRBV27 and TRBJ1-2; 10 bases are a match to TRBD1. V was pared by 5 bases and J by 3 bases, with 6 bases of the junction left unmatched. Germline V CDR1 and CDR2: MNHEY, SMNVEV (reference sequence). This CDR3 comprises 15 residues. The CDR3 here is CASSTYGQGDYGYTF. The CDR3 nucleotides are TGTGCCAGCAGTACATATGGACAGGGGGACTATGGCTACACCTTC.

V is TRBV5-4 and J is TRBJ1-2, with D perhaps TRBD1 (5 bases). Between the trimmed V and J ends, which lost 4 bases and 4 bases, there was a span of 11 bases. CDR1 is SGHNT, CDR2 YYREEE, per germline (reference sequence). This CDR3 contains 13 residues. The CDR3 spells CASSPTGPYGYTF. The DNA for the CDR3 is TGTGCCAGCAGCCCAACAGGACCCTATGGCTACACCTTC.

This clone was counted between two and nine times. The CDR3 loop reads CASSSRRGPEAFF. Written as DNA, the CDR3 is TGTGCCAGCAGCTCAAGGAGGGGACCTGAAGCTTTCTTT. The chain has TRBV14 and TRBJ1-1; possibly TRBD1 for D (5 bases). This CDR3 has 13 amino acids. Between the trimmed V and J ends, which lost 5 bases and 6 bases, there was a span of 13 bases. Germline CDR1 reads SGHDN; CDR2 reads FVKESK.

The V gene is TRBV30, the J gene TRBJ1-2; possibly TRBD1 for D (6 bases). Germline values: CDR1 GTSNPN, CDR2 SVGIG (reference sequence). This CDR3 is built from 12 residues. With 2 bases removed from V and 12 bases from J, the gap between germline ends came to 16 bases. Here the CDR3 reads CAWSYAGGGNTF. The CDR3, as DNA: TGTGCCTGGAGTTACGCAGGCGGGGGCAACACCTTC. The full variable domain, with the rest looked up from reference TRBV30 and TRBJ1-2, is SQTIHQWPATLVQPVGSPLSLECTVEGTSNPNLYWYRQAAGRGLQLLFYSVGIGQISSEVPQNLSASRPQDRQFILSSKKLLLSDSGFYLCAWSYAGGGNTFGSGTRLTVV.

This clone was observed once. CDR3 sequence: CASSQQVLETQYF. The CDR3 nucleotides are TGCGCCAGCAGCCAACAGGTCCTAGAGACCCAGTACTTC. This sequence joins TRBV4-1 and TRBJ2-5, with unresolved D. The CDR3 consists of 13 residues. V lost 2 bases, J lost 4 bases, and 8 bases lay in between. The V gene's germline CDR1 is MGHRA and CDR2 YSYEKL.

The genes are TRBV5-4 and TRBJ1-2; maybe TRBD1 (5 bases). In germline, CDR1 is SGHNT, CDR2 YYREEE (reference sequence). V was clipped by 4 bases and J by 5 bases, with 15 bases between them. CDR3 length: 14 amino acids. The CDR3 DNA reads TGTGCCAGCAGCGGAGGGACCTCTGGGTATGGCTACACCTTC. Translated: CASSGGTSGYGYTF. The full variable domain, completed using reference TRBV5-4 and TRBJ1-2, is ETGVTQSPTHLIKTRGQQVTLRCSSQSGHNTVSWYQQALGQGPQFIFQYYREEENGRGNFPPRFSGLQFPNYSSELNVNALELDDSALYLCASSGGTSGYGYTFGSGTRLTVV.

In DNA form, the CDR3 reads TGTGCCAGCAGCCCTGATTCGAGCAGGGATCAGCCCCAGCATTTT. Translating gives CASSPDSSRDQPQHF. V gene TRBV11-2 combines with J gene TRBJ1-5; a weak D match, TRBD1 (5 bases). This CDR3 is built from 15 residues. With 5 bases removed from V and 5 bases from J, the gap between germline ends came to 16 bases. The V gene's germline CDR1 is SGHAT and CDR2 FQNNGV.

The chain links TRBV6-5 to TRBJ1-2; D may be TRBD1 (5 bases). Trimming shortened V by 4 bases and J by 8 bases, and 14 bases separated the two germline ends. CDR3 length equals 13 residues. From germline, CDR1 is MNHEY and CDR2 SVGAGI. The DNA for the CDR3 is TGTGCCAGCAGTTTAAGGGGTGAAGGGGGCTACACCTTC. Protein product: CASSLRGEGGYTF.

This clone appeared once. This chain connects TRBV19 to TRBJ1-1; D gene unclear. Germline CDR1 reads LNHDA; CDR2 reads SQIVND (reference sequence). With 7 bases removed from V and 1 base from J, the gap between germline ends came to 10 bases. The CDR3 has 13 amino acids. The CDR3 DNA follows: TGTGCCAGTACCCCAGGCCCGAACACTGAAGCTTTCTTT. Amino acids: CASTPGPNTEAFF.

This chain joins TRBV13 and TRBJ1-2; possibly TRBD1 for D (6 bases). This CDR3 has 16 residues. The V end lost 5 bases, the J end lost 3 bases, and 19 bases lay between the germline ends. Germline V gene sequence: CDR1 PRHDT, CDR2 FYEKMQ (reference sequence). CDR3: CASSPSPNRDHYGYTF. CDR3 nucleotides: TGTGCCAGCAGCCCTAGCCCAAACAGGGACCACTATGGCTACACCTTC.

The CDR3 region is CASSSVWELFF. In nucleotides, the CDR3 is TGTGCCAGCAGTTCCGTGTGGGAGCTGTTTTTT. The gene calls are TRBV28 and TRBJ2-2; D is ambiguous. This CDR3 is built from 11 residues. Germline CDR1 and CDR2: MDHEN and SYDVKM. V lost 4 bases and J lost 9, with 6 bases in between. The whole variable domain, remainder taken from reference TRBV28 and TRBJ2-2, is DVKVTQSSRYLVKRTGEKVFLECVQDMDHENMFWYRQDPGLGLRLIYFSYDVKMKEKGDIPEGYSVSREKKERFSLILESASTNQTSMYLCASSSVWELFFGEGSRLTVL.

The chain is built from TRBV30 and TRBJ2-2; possible D gene TRBD1, 6 bases. The CDR3 length is 15 residues. The germline CDR1 and CDR2 sequences are GTSNPN and SVGIG (reference sequence). Trimming took off 1 base at V and 0 bases at J, with 9 bases between the two ends. CDR3 DNA: TGTGCCTGGAGTGGAGCAGGGGCGAACACCGGGGAGCTGTTTTTT. This translates into CAWSGAGANTGELFF.

V gene TRBV6-5 combines with J gene TRBJ1-2; 7 bases fit TRBD1. V trimming: 6 bases; J trimming: 8 bases; junction bases outside the gene matches: 9. CDR1 is MNHEY and CDR2 is SVGAGI in the germline V gene. The CDR3 runs 13 residues. CDR3 coding DNA: TGTGCCAGCAGGAAACCGACAGGGCACGGCTACACCTTC. This encodes CASRKPTGHGYTF.

CDR3 loop: CASSLDRDHSPLHF. The CDR3 bases are TGTGCCAGCAGCTTGGACAGGGACCATTCACCCCTCCACTTT. The genes are TRBV7-2 and TRBJ1-6, with 8 bases aligning to TRBD1. With 3 bases clipped from V and 8 bases from J, the junction kept 3 bases outside the gene matches. The germline CDR1 and CDR2 sequences are SGHTA and FQGNSA. CDR3 length: 14 amino acids.

V and J are TRBV30 and TRBJ2-5; 7 nucleotides align to TRBD1. This CDR3 contains 13 residues. Germline CDR1 and CDR2: GTSNPN and SVGIG (reference sequence). V trimming: 3 bases; J trimming: 3 bases; junction bases outside the gene matches: 4. The CDR3 sequence: CAWRRTGKETQYF. The CDR3 region has the DNA TGTGCCTGGAGACGGACAGGAAAAGAGACCCAGTACTTC. Combining the CDR3 with reference TRBV30 and TRBJ2-5 gives the whole variable domain SQTIHQWPATLVQPVGSPLSLECTVEGTSNPNLYWYRQAAGRGLQLLFYSVGIGQISSEVPQNLSASRPQDRQFILSSKKLLLSDSGFYLCAWRRTGKETQYFGPGTRLLVL.

The rearrangement joins TRBV4-3 to TRBJ1-3; D unclear. V lost 0 bases, J lost 0 bases, and 9 bases lay in between. Germline values: CDR1 LGHNA, CDR2 YSLEER. CDR3 length: 16 amino acids. CDR3 DNA sequence: TGCGCCAGCAGCCAAGATACCTACTCCTCTGGAAACACCATATATTTT. Translated: CASSQDTYSSGNTIYF.

This chain connects TRBV19 to TRBJ2-2, with D possibly TRBD2 on 5 matching bases. The CDR3 covers 14 residues. V lost 1 base to trimming and J lost 6 bases, with 9 bases between them. CDR1 is LNHDA, CDR2 SQIVND, per germline (reference sequence). The CDR3 coding sequence is TGTGCCAGTAGTATAGTTGAGGGTTCCGGGGAGCTGTTTTTT. Residues: CASSIVEGSGELFF.

CDR3 bases: TGTGCCAGCAGTGGGACAGCTAGCAATCAGCCCCAGCATTTT. Amino acid sequence: CASSGTASNQPQHF. This chain links TRBV2 with TRBJ1-5; weak D call: TRBD1 (6 bases). The V gene lost 4 bases and the J gene lost 0 bases, with 7 bases spanning the gap. The CDR3 contains 14 residues. CDR1 SNHLY and CDR2 FYNNEI come from the germline V gene.

This clone showed up just once. The chain is built from TRBV7-9 and TRBJ2-7; 8 bases line up with TRBD1. V lost 10 bases and J lost 2; bases outside the gene matches: 4. The CDR3 has 12 residues. CDR1 SEHNR and CDR2 FQNEAQ come from the germline V gene (reference sequence). The CDR3 bases are TGTGCCATTGGGACAGGCACCTACGAGCAGTACTTC. This encodes CAIGTGTYEQYF.

This clone was counted a single time. The rearrangement joins TRBV19 to TRBJ2-3; 9 bases align to TRBD2. CDR1 is LNHDA and CDR2 is SQIVND in the germline V gene (reference sequence). The CDR3 extends over 14 amino acids. The junction had 3 bases not matched to a gene; V was cut back by 4 bases and J by 4 bases. The CDR3: CASSTRLAADTQYF. Here the CDR3 DNA reads TGTGCCAGTAGTACTCGACTAGCGGCAGATACGCAGTATTTT.

The rearrangement joins TRBV18 to TRBJ2-3; possible D gene TRBD2, 6 bases. CDR3 size: 17 residues. Germline V CDR1 and CDR2: KGHSH, LQKENI. The V gene lost 6 bases and the J gene lost 1 base, with 20 bases spanning the gap. The CDR3 DNA follows: TGTGCCAGCTCGTTCGCTGTAGCGGAAAGGGGCACAGATACGCAGTATTTT. Translated: CASSFAVAERGTDTQYF.

The chain recombines TRBV25-1 with TRBJ1-5; tentative D call: TRBD1 (5 bases). CDR3 length: 13 amino acids. Between the trimmed V and J ends, which lost 5 bases and 5 bases, there was a span of 10 bases. In germline, CDR1 is MGHDK, CDR2 SYGVNS. CDR3 coding DNA: TGTGCCAGCAGTACAGGAATGGATCAGCCCCAGCATTTT. It codes for CASSTGMDQPQHF.

This chain joins TRBV5-4 and TRBJ1-2; D call uncertain. Germline CDR1 reads SGHNT; CDR2 reads YYREEE (reference sequence). The germline V and J ends were trimmed by 0 bases and 8 bases, with 17 bases remaining between them. The CDR3 length is 15 residues. The CDR3 DNA reads TGTGCCAGCAGCTTGGCGACCAGGCTACAGTTGGGCTACACCTTC. This codes for CASSLATRLQLGYTF.

This clone was counted at least ten times. V gene TRBV6-2 or TRBV6-3 combines with J gene TRBJ1-5, with D unresolved. Trimming pared 3 bases from V and 3 bases from J, leaving 9 bases between. The CDR3 runs 14 residues. Germline lookup yields CDR1 MNHEY and CDR2 SVGEGT. The CDR3 nucleotides read TGTGCCAGCAGTTATGAGGCACCCAATCAGCCCCAGCATTTT. Its translation is CASSYEAPNQPQHF.